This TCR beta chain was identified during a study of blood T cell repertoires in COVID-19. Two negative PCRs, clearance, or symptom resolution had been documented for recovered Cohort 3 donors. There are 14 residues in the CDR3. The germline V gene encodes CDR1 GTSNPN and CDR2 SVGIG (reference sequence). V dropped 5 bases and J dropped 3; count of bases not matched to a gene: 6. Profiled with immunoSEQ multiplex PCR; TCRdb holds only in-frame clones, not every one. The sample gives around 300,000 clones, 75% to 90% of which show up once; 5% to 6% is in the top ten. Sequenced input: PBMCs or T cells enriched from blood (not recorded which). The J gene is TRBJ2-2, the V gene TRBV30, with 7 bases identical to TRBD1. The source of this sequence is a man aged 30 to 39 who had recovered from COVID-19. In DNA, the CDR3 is TGTGCCTGGTGTACCGGGACAGACACCGGGGAGCTGTTTTTT. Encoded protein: CAWCTGTDTGELFF. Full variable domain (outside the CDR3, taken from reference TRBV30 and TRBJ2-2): SQTIHQWPATLVQPVGSPLSLECTVEGTSNPNLYWYRQAAGRGLQLLFYSVGIGQISSEVPQNLSASRPQDRQFILSSKKLLLSDSGFYLCAWCTGTDTGELFFGEGSRLTVL.